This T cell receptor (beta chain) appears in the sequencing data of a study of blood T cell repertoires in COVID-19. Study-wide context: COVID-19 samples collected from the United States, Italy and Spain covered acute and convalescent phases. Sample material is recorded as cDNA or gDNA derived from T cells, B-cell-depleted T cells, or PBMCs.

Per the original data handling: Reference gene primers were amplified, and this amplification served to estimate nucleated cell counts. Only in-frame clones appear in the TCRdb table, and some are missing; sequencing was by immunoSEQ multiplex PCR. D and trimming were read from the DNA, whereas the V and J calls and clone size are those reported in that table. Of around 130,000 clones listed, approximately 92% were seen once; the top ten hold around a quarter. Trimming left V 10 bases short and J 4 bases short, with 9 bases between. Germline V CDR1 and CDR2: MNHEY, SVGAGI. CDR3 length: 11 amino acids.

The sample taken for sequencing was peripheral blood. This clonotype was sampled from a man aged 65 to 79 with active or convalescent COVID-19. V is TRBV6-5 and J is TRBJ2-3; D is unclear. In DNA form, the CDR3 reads TGTGCCACCTTAGTGTCAGATACGCAGTATTTT. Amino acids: CATLVSDTQYF.